One and the same sample provided the 22 T cell receptor beta chains below, sequenced in a study of T-cell reconstitution after alpha-beta-depleted transplantation in children. Unique molecular identifiers were used to barcode this TCRbeta library. TCRdb fed the PCR reads into MiXCR, producing one record per CDR3 protein. The sample shows 600,000 to 800,000 distinct CDR3 sequences, about an eighth of them seen only once. This specimen was PBMCs, taken before TCRalphabeta/CD19-depleted stem cell transplant. All receptors come from a girl aged 2-10 years with congenital amegakaryocytic thrombocytopenia, due to receive a stem cell transplant.

This rearrangement joins TRBV7-8 to TRBJ1-1, with D perhaps matching TRBD1 (6 bases). Trimming shortened V by 6 bases and J by 4 bases, and 15 bases separated the two germline ends. Germline CDR1 and CDR2: SGHVS and FQNEAQ. This CDR3 is built from 14 residues. The CDR3 sequence is CASRRGGGSTEAFF. CDR3 nucleotide sequence: TGTGCCAGCAGAAGGGGAGGGGGTAGCACTGAAGCTTTCTTT.

A remark on this clonotype: One junction end disagrees with the germline gene, perhaps due to a read error. The J gene is TRBJ2-1, the V gene TRBV7-8, with D perhaps TRBD1 or TRBD2 (5 bases each). The CDR3 is 14 amino acids. Germline CDR1 reads SGHVS; CDR2 reads FQNEAQ. The CDR3 DNA follows: TGTGCCAGCAGCTTACGGGGCTCCTACAATGAGCAGTTGTTC. This sequence encodes CASSLRGSYNEQLF.

This clonotype was observed a few times. The rearrangement joins TRBV5-1 to TRBJ2-7; 7 positions match TRBD1. The CDR3 has 15 amino acids. V lost 0 bases, J lost 6 bases, and 9 bases stayed unmatched. Germline CDR1 is SGHRS and CDR2 is YFSETQ. The CDR3 here is CASSLVVTGKGEQYF. As DNA, the CDR3 is TGCGCCAGCAGCTTGGTTGTGACAGGGAAGGGCGAGCAGTACTTC.

This clonotype was observed a handful of times. The chain links TRBV12-3 or TRBV12-4 to TRBJ1-2, with a weak D call TRBD1 (6 bases). The CDR3 has 14 amino acids. Trimming took off 10 bases at V and 8 bases at J, with 23 bases between the two ends. DNA for the CDR3: TGTGCCACACCGGGGGGGCCAGGGGCGGTAGGCTACACCTTC. This translates into CATPGGPGAVGYTF.

This clonotype was seen at least ten times. The chain uses TRBV5-5 and TRBJ1-2; 11 bases are a match to TRBD1. CDR3 length: 16 amino acids. V lost 1 base, J lost 5 bases, and 7 bases stayed unmatched. Germline values: CDR1 SGHKS, CDR2 YYEKEE (reference sequence). CDR3 DNA sequence: TGTGCCAGCAGCTTGAGTTCGGACAGGGGGCTGTATGGCTACACCTTC. Protein sequence: CASSLSSDRGLYGYTF.

This clonotype was counted between two and nine times. The chain is built from TRBV7-2 and TRBJ2-3; weak D call: TRBD2 (6 bases). This CDR3 contains 15 residues. V was shortened by 5 bases and J by 6 bases, with 18 bases between the two germline ends. Per germline, CDR1 SGHTA and CDR2 FQGNSA. This CDR3 is CASSLSGLIADTQYF. CDR3 sequence (DNA): TGTGCCAGCAGCCTTAGCGGACTAATAGCGGATACGCAGTATTTT.

V and J are TRBV5-1 and TRBJ2-3; a possible D gene is TRBD2 (6 bases). The germline CDR1 and CDR2 sequences are SGHRS and YFSETQ. Trimming stripped 4 bases from V and 1 base from J, with 13 bases between. The CDR3 is made up of 15 amino acids. For the CDR3, the DNA is TGCGCCAGCAGCCTGACTAGGGCCGGCACAGATACGCAGTATTTT. The encoded protein is CASSLTRAGTDTQYF.

This clonotype has ten or more counts. This chain links TRBV5-1 with TRBJ1-5, with 7 bases lining up with TRBD1. V shed 5 bases and J 5 bases; nucleotides not matched to a gene: 7. CDR1 is SGHRS, CDR2 YFSETQ, per germline. The CDR3 length is 14 residues. CDR3 nucleotides: TGCGCCAGCAGGCTATCCGGGACAGATCAGCCCCAGCATTTT. This sequence encodes CASRLSGTDQPQHF.

This clonotype has at least ten counts. The chain is built from TRBV15 and TRBJ1-1; D is perhaps TRBD1 (5 bases). Germline-derived CDR1 and CDR2 are LNHNV and YYDKDF (reference sequence). CDR3 length equals 15 residues. Trimming took off 0 bases at V and 3 bases at J, with 11 bases between the two ends. The CDR3: CATSRDSGGDTEAFF. CDR3 coding DNA: TGTGCCACCAGCAGAGATTCTGGAGGGGACACTGAAGCTTTCTTT.

V gene TRBV7-6 combines with J gene TRBJ1-4, with 11 bases lining up with TRBD1. J was trimmed by 8 bases and V by 6 bases; bases with no gene match: 5. The CDR3 totals 14 residues. Germline-derived CDR1 and CDR2 are SGHVS and FNYEAQ. CDR3 protein: CASSGGTGGEKLFF. In DNA, the CDR3 is TGTGCCAGCAGTGGTGGGACAGGGGGAGAAAAACTGTTTTTT.

This clonotype was counted only a few times. The chain has TRBV7-2 and TRBJ2-5; D perhaps matches TRBD1 (6 bases). This CDR3 has 16 residues. The germline V gene has CDR1 SGHTA and CDR2 FQGNSA. V gave up 5 bases and J gave up 1 base, with 17 bases separating them. The CDR3 region has the DNA TGTGCCAGCAGCGCGGTAGGGGGTTCGAGCCAAGAGACCCAGTACTTC. This encodes CASSAVGGSSQETQYF. Complete variable domain (other parts from reference TRBV7-2 and TRBJ2-5): GAGVSQSPSNKVTEKGKDVELRCDPISGHTALYWYRQSLGQGLEFLIYFQGNSAPDKSGLPSDRFSAERTGGSVSTLTIQRTQQEDSAVYLCASSAVGGSSQETQYFGPGTRLLVL.

The sample holds many counts of this clonotype. This chain joins TRBV27 and TRBJ2-1, with TRBD2 matching 10 bases. This CDR3 spans 18 amino acids. Losses at the gene ends were 5 bases for V and 0 bases for J; bases not matched to a gene: 10. Germline CDR1 is MNHEY and CDR2 is SMNVEV (reference sequence). In DNA form, the CDR3 reads TGTGCCAGCAGTCTGGGGCTAGCGGGAGCTCGCTCCTACAATGAGCAGTTCTTC. This codes for CASSLGLAGARSYNEQFF.

This clonotype was found a few times. The chain couples TRBV29-1 to TRBJ2-3; D is unclear. CDR1 is SQVTM, CDR2 ANQGSEA, per germline. CDR3 length: 12 residues. Trimming took 3 bases from V and 0 from J, leaving 4 bases between them. CDR3 amino acids: CSVDSSTDTQYF. Written as DNA, the CDR3 is TGCAGCGTTGACAGCAGCACAGATACGCAGTATTTT.

The chain joins TRBV2 to TRBJ2-7, with a tentative D call TRBD1 (5 bases). This CDR3 is built from 14 residues. The germline CDR1 and CDR2 sequences are SNHLY and FYNNEI. The ends were cut back, 10 bases at V and 4 bases at J, with 20 bases in the middle. CDR3 region: CATTDTEAGYEQYF. The CDR3 nucleotides read TGTGCCACCACGGACACCGAGGCCGGGTACGAGCAGTACTTC.

V is TRBV29-1 and J is TRBJ2-7; no clear D. The CDR3 consists of 11 residues. V lost 4 bases, J lost 3 bases, and 7 bases lay in between. In germline, CDR1 is SQVTM, CDR2 ANQGSEA. CDR3 DNA: TGCAGCGTTGTGGCAGTCTACGAGCAGTACTTC. Its translation is CSVVAVYEQYF.

This clonotype was recorded a few times. The chain joins TRBV7-3 to TRBJ1-2, with D unresolved. The V and J ends lost 5 bases and 2 bases respectively, with 15 bases between them. The CDR3 length is 15 residues. CDR1 SGHTA and CDR2 FQGTGA come from the germline V gene. CDR3 protein: CASSIGPLGNYGYTF. In nucleotides, the CDR3 is TGTGCCAGCAGCATAGGGCCCCTTGGGAACTATGGCTACACCTTC.

This clonotype came up a few times. This chain joins TRBV5-1 and TRBJ1-5, with D tentatively TRBD1 (5 bases). The V end was cut by 1 base, the J end by 3 bases, with 11 bases between. The length of the CDR3 is 15 residues. CDR1 and CDR2 (germline): SGHRS, YFSETQ. CDR3 in amino acids: CASSLWGETNQPQHF. The CDR3 DNA sequence: TGCGCCAGCAGCTTGTGGGGGGAGACCAATCAGCCCCAGCATTTT.

As for this clonotype: Being one base from a much bigger clone, this may be a read error. This rearrangement joins TRBV5-1 to TRBJ2-5, with 8 bases that match TRBD2. CDR3 length: 14 residues. Germline V gene data show CDR1 as SGHRS and CDR2 as YFSETQ. CDR3 in DNA: TGCGCCAGCAGCCCGGGACTAGAAATAGAGACCCAGCACTTC. Translation: CASSPGLEIETQHF.

This clonotype was counted a few times. The chain employs TRBV12-3 or TRBV12-4 and TRBJ1-3; possible D gene TRBD1, 5 bases. V dropped 6 bases and J dropped 2 bases, with 17 bases sitting between them. The CDR3 loop spans 16 amino acids. CDR3 DNA sequence: TGTGCCAGCAGGTTATCAGGGAGCCCGGCTGGAAACACCATATATTTT. It yields the protein CASRLSGSPAGNTIYF.

This clonotype came up a few times. This chain uses TRBV7-2 with TRBJ2-5; TRBD2 aligns across 14 bases. CDR1 is SGHTA, CDR2 FQGNSA, per germline. The J segment lost 4 bases and the V segment lost 5 bases, leaving 6 bases of the junction unmatched. The CDR3 length is 16 residues. CDR3 DNA: TGTGCCAGCAGCCGGATAGGACTAGCGGGAGGAGAGACCCAGTACTTC. Its translation is CASSRIGLAGGETQYF.

At least ten counts were recorded for this clonotype. The gene calls are TRBV4-1 and TRBJ2-1, with D perhaps TRBD1 (6 bases). V shed 2 bases and J shed 3 bases, with 17 bases lying between them. The length of the CDR3 is 17 residues. Germline loops: CDR1 MGHRA, CDR2 YSYEKL. CDR3 amino acids: CASSQQDGQPIYNEQFF. CDR3 nucleotides: TGCGCCAGCAGCCAACAAGACGGACAGCCGATCTACAATGAGCAGTTCTTC.

This clonotype was detected many times. The chain couples TRBV20-1 to TRBJ2-3; D possibly uses TRBD1 or TRBD2 (5 bases each). The ends were cut back, 1 base at V and 14 bases at J, with 19 bases in the middle. This CDR3 spans 13 amino acids. CDR1 and CDR2 from the germline V gene are DFQATT and SNEGSKA (reference sequence). In DNA, the CDR3 is TGCAGTGCTAGAGCACTTGGGGACCGATTAGGGTATTTT. As protein: CSARALGDRLGYF.